The rows below give T cell receptor beta chains drawn from one sample of a study of T-cell memory formation after mild COVID-19. TCRdb re-called the 5' RACE reads with MiXCR, one entry per CDR3 protein. The data hold 300,000 to 400,000 distinct CDR3 sequences, with around 13% observed a single time. Material for sequencing was PBMCs or a T cell subset sorted from them (not recorded which). These receptors were collected from a man younger than 35 who had mild COVID-19 (a few samples of this study predate the infection). Cell type and time point are not known. Both conserved end residues are part of each CDR3. D genes are given only for firm matches. Part of the rows lack a size; the others show once, few, many or a class for expanded clones.

TRBJ1-1 | . | TRBV5-1 | . | CASSPGGWDTEAFF | TGCGCCAGTAGCCCCGGCGGCTGGGACACTGAAGCTTTCTTT
TRBJ1-1 | . | TRBV5-1 | . | CASSSNRVAEAFF | TGCGCCAGCAGCTCCAACAGGGTAGCTGAAGCTTTCTTT
TRBJ2-2 | TRBD2 | TRBV6-5 | few | CAATSGGADTGELFF | TGTGCCGCGACTAGCGGGGGGGCGGACACCGGGGAGCTGTTTTTT
TRBJ2-3 | TRBD2 | TRBV5-4 | . | CASSLGPSGGTSTDTQYF | TGTGCCAGCAGCTTGGGGCCTAGCGGGGGGACTAGCACAGATACGCAGTATTTT
TRBJ2-6 | . | TRBV15 | few | CATSRDVGAGANVLTF | TGTGCCACCAGCAGAGATGTTGGAGCCGGGGCCAACGTCCTGACTTTC
TRBJ1-1 | . | TRBV2 | few | CASIWDEAFF | TGTGCCAGCATTTGGGATGAAGCTTTCTTT
TRBJ2-7 | . | TRBV5-4 | few | CASQPQGFSYEQYF | TGTGCCAGCCAACCCCAGGGGTTTTCCTACGAGCAGTACTTC
TRBJ2-3 | TRBD2 | TRBV5-1 | . | CASRLAGGLGTDTQYF | TGCGCCAGCCGACTAGCGGGGGGCCTTGGCACAGATACGCAGTATTTT
TRBJ1-5 | . | TRBV28 | many | CASLLSYRVFNQPQHF | TGTGCCAGCCTCCTTTCGTACCGGGTCTTTAATCAGCCCCAGCATTTT
TRBJ1-2 | . | TRBV11-2 | few | CASSLVGDTF | TGTGCCAGCAGCTTAGTAGGGGATACCTTC
TRBJ2-3 | . | TRBV20-1 | . | CSARSPVGGSTDTQYF | TGCAGTGCTAGATCCCCCGTGGGGGGTAGCACAGATACGCAGTATTTT
TRBJ1-2 | . | TRBV3-1 | . | CASSQTETSVYGYTF | TGTGCCAGCAGCCAAACCGAGACATCGGTATATGGCTACACCTTC
TRBJ2-7 | TRBD1 | TRBV5-8 | . | CASSLGQGGYEQYF | TGTGCCAGCAGCTTGGGACAGGGCGGGTACGAGCAGTACTTC
TRBJ2-1 | . | TRBV20-1 | . | CSAKRGGDEQFF | TGCAGTGCTAAGAGGGGGGGCGATGAGCAGTTCTTC
TRBJ1-6 | . | TRBV6-2/TRBV6-3 | . | CASSEGTGSPLHF | TGTGCCAGCAGTGAAGGGACGGGTTCACCCCTCCACTTT
TRBJ2-2 | . | TRBV6-1 | . | CACYRDTGELFF | TGTGCCTGCTACAGGGACACCGGGGAGCTGTTTTTT
TRBJ1-5 | . | TRBV2 | . | CASSEAYSGQPQHF | TGTGCCAGCAGTGAGGCCTACAGCGGGCAGCCCCAGCATTTT
TRBJ2-5 | . | TRBV15 | . | CATSEQRRGRETQYF | TGTGCCACCAGCGAACAGCGGAGGGGTAGGGAGACCCAGTACTTC
TRBJ1-2 | . | TRBV9 | . | CASSVVGTDYGYTF | TGTGCCAGCAGCGTAGTCGGGACGGACTATGGCTACACCTTC
TRBJ2-1 | TRBD2 | TRBV30 | many | CAWEHKGLAGGPQFF | TGTGCCTGGGAACATAAGGGACTAGCGGGGGGGCCTCAGTTCTTC
TRBJ2-3 | . | TRBV29-1 | . | CSVEGWGTDTQYF | TGCAGCGTTGAAGGGTGGGGCACAGATACGCAGTATTTT
TRBJ2-1 | TRBD2 | TRBV6-5 | many | CASTPNSGGLSYNEQFF | TGTGCCAGCACCCCGAATAGCGGGGGCCTCTCCTACAATGAGCAGTTCTTC
TRBJ1-5 | . | TRBV7-2 | few | CASSLDRAGQPQHF | TGTGCCAGCAGCTTAGATAGGGCCGGTCAGCCCCAGCATTTT
TRBJ2-1 | . | TRBV3-1 | . | CASRDLDEQFF | TGTGCCAGCCGGGATCTCGATGAGCAGTTCTTC
TRBJ1-1 | . | TRBV6-6 | many | CASSTGGRGVPEAFF | TGTGCCAGCAGCACCGGGGGACGGGGGGTACCTGAAGCTTTCTTT
TRBJ1-6 | . | TRBV7-6 | few | CASSGGFSYNSPLHF | TGTGCCAGCAGCGGCGGTTTCTCCTATAATTCACCCCTCCACTTT
TRBJ2-2 | TRBD1 | TRBV20-1 | few | CSAGQGTGELFF | TGCAGTGCTGGACAGGGGACCGGGGAGCTGTTTTTT
TRBJ2-3 | TRBD1 | TRBV5-1 | . | CATTPGQGTDTQYF | TGCGCCACCACCCCGGGACAGGGTACAGATACGCAGTATTTT
TRBJ2-1 | . | TRBV11-2 | many | CASSLDPPGTYNEQFF | TGTGCCAGCAGCTTAGATCCGCCAGGGACCTACAATGAGCAGTTCTTC
TRBJ1-1 | . | TRBV5-1 | few | CASRAVNTEAFF | TGCGCCAGCAGGGCAGTGAACACTGAAGCTTTCTTT
TRBJ2-1 | . | TRBV29-1 | few | CSVEGQRYNEQFF | TGCAGCGTTGAAGGACAGCGATACAATGAGCAGTTCTTC
TRBJ1-1 | . | TRBV6-2/TRBV6-3 | few | CASSSRAEAFF | TGTGCCAGCAGTTCACGGGCTGAAGCTTTCTTT
TRBJ2-2 | . | TRBV20-1 | many | CSARDARYTGELFF | TGCAGTGCTAGAGATGCTAGATACACCGGGGAGCTGTTTTTT
TRBJ2-5 | . | TRBV2 | . | CASSEGTTIRETQYF | TGTGCCAGCAGTGAAGGGACCACAATTCGGGAGACCCAGTACTTC
TRBJ2-1 | TRBD1 | TRBV5-8 | few | CASSLVGRGPVNEQFF | TGTGCCAGCAGCTTGGTTGGCAGGGGGCCGGTCAATGAGCAGTTCTTC
TRBJ1-6 | . | TRBV28 | few | CASSHGQNNSPLHF | TGTGCCAGCAGTCACGGACAGAATAATTCACCCCTCCACTTT
TRBJ2-2 | TRBD1 | TRBV7-2 | few | CASSTGQGASTGELFF | TGTGCCAGCAGCACCGGACAGGGGGCGAGCACCGGGGAGCTGTTTTTT
TRBJ2-3 | . | TRBV7-2 | . | CASSADAADTQYF | TGTGCCAGCAGCGCCGACGCAGCAGATACGCAGTATTTT
TRBJ1-1 | TRBD1 | TRBV6-2/TRBV6-3 | . | CASRYPTGVPEAFF | TGTGCCAGCAGATACCCTACAGGGGTCCCTGAAGCTTTCTTT
TRBJ1-1 | . | TRBV11-2 | . | CASSLVEKSEAFF | TGTGCCAGCAGCTTAGTTGAGAAGTCTGAAGCTTTCTTT
TRBJ2-3 | . | TRBV2 | . | CASSEGETRPYF | TGTGCCAGCAGTGAGGGAGAGACTAGGCCGTATTTT
TRBJ2-3 | . | TRBV28 | . | CASSLSVDSTDTQYF | TGTGCCAGCAGTTTAAGCGTAGATAGCACAGATACGCAGTATTTT
TRBJ1-1 | . | TRBV18 | few | CASSPIVSTEHLNTEAFF | TGTGCCAGCTCACCAATCGTGTCGACAGAACACTTGAACACTGAAGCTTTCTTT
TRBJ1-1 | . | TRBV7-4 | few | CASSPRPSGRTEAFF | TGTGCCAGCAGCCCCCGGCCTTCAGGGCGGACTGAAGCTTTCTTT
TRBJ1-2 | TRBD1 | TRBV10-2 | . | CASVPGQGTGYTF | TGCGCCAGCGTACCGGGACAGGGGACCGGCTACACCTTC
TRBJ2-1 | . | TRBV12-3/TRBV12-4 | many | CASGGALYNEQFF | TGTGCCAGCGGGGGGGCCCTCTACAATGAGCAGTTCTTC
TRBJ2-7 | . | TRBV7-9 | few | CASSRRQDIYEQYF | TGTGCCAGCAGCCGCCGGCAGGACATCTACGAGCAGTACTTC
TRBJ1-1 | . | TRBV6-5 | . | CASSYSWAGANTEAFF | TGTGCCAGCAGTTACTCGTGGGCAGGGGCGAACACTGAAGCTTTCTTT
TRBJ2-3 | . | TRBV10-3 | once | CAISGATYTQYF | TGTGCCATCTCTGGGGCGACATATACGCAGTATTTT
TRBJ2-1 | TRBD2 | TRBV11-2 | few | CASTGGSYNEQFF | TGTGCCAGCACGGGGGGGTCCTACAATGAGCAGTTCTTC
TRBJ2-5 | . | TRBV6-5 | . | CASSYYGTHQETQYF | TGTGCCAGCAGTTACTACGGGACTCATCAAGAGACCCAGTACTTC